This TCR beta chain was identified during a study of blood T cell repertoires in COVID-19. Study-level background: There were acute and convalescent COVID-19 samples, and they came from the United States, Italy and Spain. PBMCs, B-cell-depleted T cells, or T cells provided the cDNA or gDNA that made up the material.

As processed by the authors: Using reference gene primer amplification, nucleated cell counts were estimated. Repertoires were generated with immunoSEQ multiplex PCR, while TCRdb's copy carries only in-frame clones and drops some. The DNA gave D and trimming, while V, J and clone size come from that table. The sample shows 150,000 to 200,000 clones, about 90% of them seen only once. Sequenced: peripheral blood. The source is a woman in her 70s with acute or convalescent COVID-19.

In DNA form, the CDR3 reads TGTGCCAGCTCACCAGGGACAGAAGGTCACTACACCTTC. This encodes CASSPGTEGHYTF. J is TRBJ1-2 and V is TRBV18; 7 nucleotides agree with TRBD1. Germline V CDR1 and CDR2: KGHSH, LQKENI. Unmatched junction bases numbered 7, after V lost 2 bases and J lost 10 bases. The CDR3 is 13 residues long.